This TCR beta chain derives from a study of early T cells in non-severe SARS-CoV-2 infection (dated by TCRdb to about 2021). Turning to the overall study: TCR sequencing used bulk RNA from unsorted whole blood, so alpha and beta chains could not be paired.

Points the paper makes about the study in general: VDJdb matching was skewed toward anti-spike CD8 responses and likely underestimated virus-specific expansions, missing private and CD4 specificities.

V loses 6 bases, J loses 6 bases, and the germline ends lie 17 bases apart. CDR1 and CDR2 are read off the germline V gene (reference sequence) as MNHEY and SMNVEV. The CDR3, cysteine through phenylalanine, is 14 amino acids long. CDR3 DNA only is kept here, 42 bases in frame from base 1. This was a case-control study nested in a cohort of healthcare workers in London, UK, who had nasopharyngeal swab PCR tests and blood samples taken every week. Between 23 and 31 March 2020, the week of the UK lockdown, healthcare workers were enrolled and then followed up weekly for as long as 16 weeks. Regarding this clonotype: Its cognate antigen has yet to be identified. Base qualities were left out, and no much larger clone turns up one base away.

The library came from 5' RACE. The data were produced on a NextSeq 500. The TCR library protocol attached unique molecular identifiers to individual cDNA molecules to correct for sequencing error and PCR bias. Both TCR alpha and beta chains were sequenced, and tight co-correlation was observed between alpha and beta sequence abundances in each sample. For the original study's pipeline: Decombinator V4 was used to annotate the V gene, J gene and CDR3 of the TCR sequences. TCRs were defined as expanded if a significant change between any two time points was detected under a Poisson model with p below 0.0001. Abundances of TCRs were expressed as counts per million after normalisation to the total number of TCRs sequenced in each sample. MAIT TCRs were defined by TRAV1-2 paired with TRAJ12, TRAJ20 or TRAJ33, and iNKT TCRs by TRAV10 paired with TRAJ18. VDJdb, accessed on 1 November 2021, was searched for TCRs annotated for CMV, EBV and SARS-CoV-2, and TCRs annotated for more than one antigen were excluded. TCRdb handled the public reads itself, with Q25 trimming in fastp and clone calling in MiXCR, and kept productive beta chains. Rows are combined by CDR3 protein, so each entry shows the most common genes and DNA. TCRdb's processing, not the authors', yielded these V and J calls. The sample yields around 83,000 distinct CDR3 sequences; about 10% were counted once. Jointly, the top ten make up around 8% of the sample.

The sequencing here drew on whole blood, taken at baseline. The sequence links TRBV27 to TRBJ1-1, and perhaps TRBD1 as D gene, on 5 matching bases. The TCR originated in an adult who was a healthcare worker with PCR-confirmed SARS-CoV-2 infection or an uninfected control (not recorded which). For the CDR3, the sequence is CASSLTADNAEAFF. The DNA is TGTGCCAGCAGCCTGACAGCTGACAACGCTGAAGCTTTCTTT.